The 30 T cell receptor beta chains presented below share a single source sample, sequenced in a study of blood T cell repertoires in COVID-19. Generated by immunoSEQ multiplex PCR, the TCRdb table keeps only in-frame clones and is missing some. The table records 150,000 to 200,000 clones, about 74% of them present only once. Sequencing used peripheral blood. The source is a woman over 75 with acute or convalescent COVID-19.

The genes are TRBV12-3 or TRBV12-4 and TRBJ2-7; 10 bases are a match to TRBD2. Unmatched junction bases numbered 6, after V lost 6 bases and J lost 7 bases. The CDR3 loop spans 13 amino acids. The CDR3 spells CASRSGRAHEQYF. The CDR3 DNA is TGTGCCAGCAGGAGCGGGAGGGCCCATGAGCAGTACTTC.

This rearrangement joins TRBV19 to TRBJ2-1; the match to TRBD2 covers 12 bases. Germline V CDR1 and CDR2: LNHDA, SQIVND (reference sequence). The trim removed 3 bases at V and 8 bases at J, leaving 14 bases unmatched. This CDR3 is built from 18 residues. The CDR3 protein is CASSIPGTSGLNGDEQFF. The CDR3, as DNA: TGTGCCAGTAGTATCCCCGGGACTAGCGGGCTAAACGGGGATGAGCAGTTCTTC.

This clone was detected a few times. The chain has TRBV10-1 and TRBJ2-3; a weak D match, TRBD2 (6 bases). V lost 10 bases and J 5 bases, leaving 16 bases between the germline ends. CDR3 length: 13 residues. Germline V gene data show CDR1 as WNHNN and CDR2 as SYGVQD (reference sequence). CDR3 sequence (DNA): TGCGCCACCAAGGAGGGTGGAAGAGATACGCAGTATTTT. As protein: CATKEGGRDTQYF.

The chain carries TRBV7-2 and TRBJ2-7; 9 bases match TRBD2. This CDR3 contains 15 residues. CDR1 is SGHTA, CDR2 FQGNSA, per germline. J gave up 2 bases and V 0 bases, and 2 bases lay outside the gene matches. CDR3 coding DNA: TGTGCCAGCAGCTTAGCGCGGACTAGCGCCTACGAGCAGTACTTC. The encoded protein is CASSLARTSAYEQYF.

The chain links TRBV5-1 to TRBJ2-7; 11 bases match TRBD2. The CDR3 has 17 amino acids. V dropped 0 bases and J dropped 5; count of bases not matched to a gene: 10. Germline CDR1 is SGHRS and CDR2 is YFSETQ. CDR3 sequence: CASSLAGSGRAGDEQYF. CDR3 bases: TGCGCCAGCAGCTTGGCTGGTAGCGGGAGGGCCGGCGACGAGCAGTACTTC.

The chain combines TRBV27 with TRBJ2-1; 10 nucleotides agree with TRBD1. Trimming cost V 3 bases and J 4 bases; bases outside gene matches: 9. Per germline, CDR1 MNHEY and CDR2 SMNVEV (reference sequence). The CDR3 is made up of 17 amino acids. CDR3 in DNA: TGTGCCAGCAGTTTCGACCCGGGACAGGGGTTATACAATGAGCAGTTCTTC. Encoded protein: CASSFDPGQGLYNEQFF.

This sequence joins TRBV6-2 or TRBV6-3 and TRBJ2-7; the match to TRBD2 covers 10 bases. Germline V lookup: CDR1 MNHEY, CDR2 SVGEGT. The CDR3 has 16 residues. V was pared by 2 bases and J by 0 bases, with 4 bases of the junction left unmatched. The chain's CDR3 is CASSYGLAANSYEQYF. The CDR3 DNA reads TGTGCCAGCAGTTACGGACTAGCGGCAAACTCCTACGAGCAGTACTTC.

The chain links TRBV5-6 to TRBJ2-5; 8 bases match TRBD1. The CDR3 consists of 14 residues. The ends lost 7 bases at V and 1 base at J; junction bases unmatched: 6. The germline gives CDR1 SGHDT, CDR2 YYEEEE. Written as DNA, the CDR3 is TGTGCCAGCGGACAGGGAACGGTCCAAGAGACCCAGTACTTC. Amino acids: CASGQGTVQETQYF.

V gene TRBV5-1 combines with J gene TRBJ2-7; D perhaps matches TRBD1 (5 bases). The germline V and J ends were trimmed by 0 bases and 2 bases, with 9 bases remaining between them. Germline CDR1 reads SGHRS; CDR2 reads YFSETQ. CDR3 size: 14 residues. The CDR3 region is CASSLAGNPYEQYF. The CDR3 region has the DNA TGCGCCAGCAGCTTGGCAGGGAACCCCTACGAGCAGTACTTC.

In DNA form, the CDR3 reads TGTGCCAGCAGGTCTAGACAGATCTACGAGCAGTACTTC. This sequence encodes CASRSRQIYEQYF. The V call is TRBV21-1, the J call TRBJ2-7; TRBD1 reflects the table's D call only, with no check against the DNA. TRBV21-1 is termed a pseudogene. The CDR3 consists of 13 residues.

This clone was seen just once. V and J are TRBV4-1 and TRBJ1-2; D possibly corresponds to TRBD1 (5 bases). The CDR3 spans 16 residues. V was cut by 1 base and J by 2 bases, with 14 bases left in between. CDR1 MGHRA and CDR2 YSYEKL come from the germline V gene. The DNA of the CDR3 is TGCGCCAGCAGCCAAGTAACGGACACAAGAAACTATGGCTACACCTTC. Translating it yields CASSQVTDTRNYGYTF.

This clone occurred once. The gene calls are TRBV19 and TRBJ2-4; 9 positions agree with TRBD1. In germline, CDR1 is LNHDA, CDR2 SQIVND (reference sequence). The V gene end was trimmed by 6 bases and the J gene end by 6 bases; junction bases not matched to a gene: 6. The length of the CDR3 is 14 residues. CDR3: CASRGQGHGNIQYF. The CDR3 nucleotides are TGTGCCAGTAGGGGACAGGGTCATGGAAACATTCAGTACTTC.

This clone was detected once. J is TRBJ2-1 and V is TRBV19; a possible D gene is TRBD2 (5 bases). The ends were cut back, 7 bases at V and 15 bases at J, with 19 bases in the middle. This CDR3 is built from 12 residues. The germline V gene encodes CDR1 LNHDA and CDR2 SQIVND (reference sequence). The CDR3 here is CASTPGRTRLFF. Here the CDR3 DNA reads TGTGCCAGTACCCCGGGAAGAACTAGGCTGTTCTTC.

Only a few counts were recorded for this clone. V is TRBV27 and J is TRBJ2-1; TRBD2 matches at 8 bases. Per the germline V gene, CDR1 is MNHEY and CDR2 is SMNVEV (reference sequence). V lost 4 bases to trimming and J lost 4 bases; unmatched junction nucleotides: 9. The CDR3 has 16 residues. The CDR3 DNA is TGTGCCAGCAGTTCAAGTTCCGGGACTAGTTACAATGAGCAGTTCTTC. Protein sequence: CASSSSSGTSYNEQFF.

This clone came up once. This chain joins TRBV2 and TRBJ2-7; 7 nucleotides align to TRBD1. Germline V gene lookup returns CDR1 SNHLY and CDR2 FYNNEI. The junction had 6 bases not matched to a gene; V was cut back by 2 bases and J by 2 bases. The CDR3 runs 15 residues. The DNA of the CDR3 is TGTGCCAGCAGTGAATGGGCCAGGGGGACCTACGAGCAGTACTTC. Translated, it gives CASSEWARGTYEQYF.

The gene calls are TRBV27 and TRBJ2-1; the match to TRBD1 covers 7 bases. Unmatched junction bases numbered 11, after V lost 6 bases and J lost 3 bases. The CDR3 spans 16 residues. The germline CDR1 and CDR2 sequences are MNHEY and SMNVEV (reference sequence). CDR3 bases: TGTGCCAGCAGACCTGCCGGGACAGTAAACTACAATGAGCAGTTCTTC. It yields the protein CASRPAGTVNYNEQFF.

J is TRBJ1-3 and V is TRBV9; D uncertain. The CDR3 is made up of 16 amino acids. Germline values: CDR1 SGDLS, CDR2 YYNGEE. With 0 bases removed from V and 4 bases from J, the gap between germline ends came to 14 bases. CDR3 in amino acids: CASSVAGVVSGNTIYF. The CDR3 nucleotides are TGTGCCAGCAGCGTAGCCGGGGTAGTCTCCGGAAACACCATATATTTT.

This clone was counted at least ten times. The chain combines TRBV19 with TRBJ1-1; weak D call: TRBD1 (5 bases). Trimming took off 7 bases at V and 5 bases at J, with 20 bases between the two ends. The germline V gene encodes CDR1 LNHDA and CDR2 SQIVND (reference sequence). The CDR3 is 15 residues long. The CDR3 reads CASTPDTSLRTEAFF. CDR3 DNA sequence: TGTGCCAGTACCCCGGACACCTCCTTGAGAACTGAAGCTTTCTTT.

J is TRBJ1-4 and V is TRBV20-1; a possible D gene is TRBD1 (5 bases). V gave up 3 bases and J gave up 8 bases, with 16 bases separating them. Germline values: CDR1 DFQATT, CDR2 SNEGSKA (reference sequence). There are 14 residues in the CDR3. The CDR3 here is CSASSGQGQEKLFF. CDR3 bases: TGCAGTGCTAGTTCTGGGCAGGGTCAGGAAAAACTGTTTTTT.

This clone was recorded a few times. The chain is built from TRBV2 and TRBJ2-4, with 9 positions matching TRBD2. J was trimmed by 1 base and V by 6 bases; bases with no gene match: 4. Germline V gene lookup returns CDR1 SNHLY and CDR2 FYNNEI. This CDR3 has 15 amino acids. CDR3 coding DNA: TGTGCCAGCAGAGGACTAGCGACGGCCAAAAACATTCAGTACTTC. Protein product: CASRGLATAKNIQYF.

The chain recombines TRBV30 with TRBJ1-2; D call uncertain. CDR1 is GTSNPN and CDR2 is SVGIG in the germline V gene (reference sequence). This CDR3 comprises 15 residues. V dropped 0 bases and J dropped 3 bases, with 14 bases sitting between them. The CDR3 here is CAWSVLGGRYYGYTF. The CDR3 DNA reads TGTGCCTGGAGTGTACTAGGAGGGAGGTACTATGGCTACACCTTC.

The genes are TRBV5-8 and TRBJ1-2, with 7 bases aligning to TRBD1. The V gene end was trimmed by 4 bases and the J gene end by 2 bases; junction bases not matched to a gene: 8. There are 15 residues in the CDR3. Germline CDR1 reads SGHTS; CDR2 reads YDEGEE. DNA for the CDR3: TGTGCCAGCAGCAAGAGCAGGGGGAACAACTATGGCTACACCTTC. Its translation is CASSKSRGNNYGYTF. The full variable domain, rest sourced from reference TRBV5-8 and TRBJ1-2, is EAGVTQSPTHLIKTRGQQATLRCSPISGHTSVYWYQQALGLGLQFLLWYDEGEERNRGNFPPRFSGRQFPNYSSELNVNALELEDSALYLCASSKSRGNNYGYTFGSGTRLTVV.

This clone has a handful of counts. The chain joins TRBV6-5 to TRBJ2-7; 10 bases are a match to TRBD2. After removal of 6 bases from V and 3 bases from J, the junction contained 5 bases not matched to a gene. The CDR3 loop spans 14 amino acids. Germline assignment: CDR1 MNHEY and CDR2 SVGAGI. CDR3 sequence reads: CASSLTSGNYEQYF. CDR3 nucleotide sequence: TGTGCCAGCAGCCTCACTAGCGGGAACTACGAGCAGTACTTC.

This clone has only a few counts. The chain links TRBV4-1 to TRBJ2-5, with TRBD1 identical over 7 bases. CDR3 length: 14 amino acids. Germline V gene data show CDR1 as MGHRA and CDR2 as YSYEKL. Trimming took 2 bases from V and 7 from J; bases not matched to a gene: 7. CDR3 sequence (DNA): TGCGCCAGCAGCCAAATGACAGGGTTGGGGACCCAGTACTTC. Translating it yields CASSQMTGLGTQYF.

This clone has a count of ten or more. The chain's CDR3 is CATSRVTSGGYNEQFF. CDR3 nucleotides: TGTGCCACCAGCAGAGTTACTAGCGGGGGCTACAATGAGCAGTTCTTC. The rearrangement uses TRBV15 and TRBJ2-1; TRBD2 matches 11 bases. CDR1 and CDR2 from the germline V gene are LNHNV and YYDKDF (reference sequence). The ends lost 1 base at V and 3 bases at J; junction bases unmatched: 2. The CDR3 has 16 amino acids. The entire variable domain, with the rest obtained from reference TRBV15 and TRBJ2-1, is as follows: DAMVIQNPRYQVTQFGKPVTLSCSQTLNHNVMYWYQQKSSQAPKLLFHYYDKDFNNEADTPDNFQSRRPNTSFCFLDIRSPGLGDTAMYLCATSRVTSGGYNEQFFGPGTRLTVL.

The rearrangement links TRBV5-1 to TRBJ1-1; D not certain. Per germline, CDR1 SGHRS and CDR2 YFSETQ. Trimming removed 0 bases at V and 1 base at J, with 4 bases between. CDR3 size: 13 residues. The CDR3 sequence: CASSLAWNTEAFF. The CDR3 nucleotides are TGCGCCAGCAGCTTGGCCTGGAACACTGAAGCTTTCTTT.

The chain couples TRBV7-3 to TRBJ1-1; 9 nucleotides align to TRBD1. Germline assignment: CDR1 SGHTA and CDR2 FQGTGA. The V segment lost 1 base and the J segment 7 bases; nucleotides outside the gene matches: 10. The CDR3 runs 16 residues. The CDR3 DNA is TGTGCCAGCAGCTTAATAACACAGGGGGCGTGGGGTGAAGCTTTCTTT. It yields the protein CASSLITQGAWGEAFF.

The chain combines TRBV6-5 with TRBJ1-2, with 9 bases fitting TRBD1. The V gene end was trimmed by 2 bases and the J gene end by 6 bases; junction bases not matched to a gene: 7. Germline V CDR1 and CDR2: MNHEY, SVGAGI. There are 15 residues in the CDR3. The CDR3 region is CASSYLGQGKNGYTF. The DNA for the CDR3 is TGTGCCAGCAGTTACCTCGGACAGGGGAAAAATGGCTACACCTTC.

A few counts support this clone. The chain combines TRBV5-1 with TRBJ2-2, with TRBD1 identical over 7 bases. This CDR3 has 15 amino acids. J gave up 0 bases and V 4 bases, and 3 bases lay outside the gene matches. Germline loops: CDR1 SGHRS, CDR2 YFSETQ. CDR3 nucleotides: TGCGCCAGCAGCGAGGGGGCTACGAACACCGGGGAGCTGTTTTTT. It yields the protein CASSEGATNTGELFF.

The CDR3: CASSGYRGGEPQHF. CDR3 nucleotide sequence: TGTGCCAGCAGTGGCTACAGGGGTGGGGAGCCCCAGCATTTT. The chain has TRBV27 and TRBJ1-5; 7 nucleotides agree with TRBD1. V lost 5 bases to trimming and J lost 8 bases; unmatched junction nucleotides: 9. The CDR3 runs to 14 residues. Per the germline V gene, CDR1 is MNHEY and CDR2 is SMNVEV (reference sequence).